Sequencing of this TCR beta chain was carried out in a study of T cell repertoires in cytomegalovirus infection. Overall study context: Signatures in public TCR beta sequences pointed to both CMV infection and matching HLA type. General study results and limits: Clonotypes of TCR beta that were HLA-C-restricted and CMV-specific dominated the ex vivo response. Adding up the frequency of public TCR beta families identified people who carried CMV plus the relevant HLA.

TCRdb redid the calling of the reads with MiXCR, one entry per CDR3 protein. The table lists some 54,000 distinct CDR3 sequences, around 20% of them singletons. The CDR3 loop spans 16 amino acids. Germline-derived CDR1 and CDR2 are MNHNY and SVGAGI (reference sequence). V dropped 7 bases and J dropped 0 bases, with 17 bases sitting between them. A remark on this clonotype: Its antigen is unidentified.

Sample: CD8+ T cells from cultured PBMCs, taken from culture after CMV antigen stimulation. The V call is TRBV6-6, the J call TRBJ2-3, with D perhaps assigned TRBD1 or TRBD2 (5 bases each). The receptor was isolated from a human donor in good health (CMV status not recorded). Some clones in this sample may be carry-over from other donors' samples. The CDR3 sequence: CASMDQGPRSTDTQYF. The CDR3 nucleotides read TGTGCCAGCATGGACCAGGGACCACGAAGCACAGATACGCAGTATTTT.